The text below deals with one TCR beta chain. In the PCR, 60 Vbeta and 13 Jbeta primers were used. Sequenced by immunoSEQ multiplex PCR; TCRdb stores in-frame clones only, minus some. This sample's table has around 140,000 clones. This sample is part of a study of cytomegalovirus exposure and HLA in healthy donors. Per germline, CDR1 MDHEN and CDR2 SYDVKM. The CDR3 covers 15 residues. J lost 8 bases, V lost 7 bases, and 10 bases had no gene match. The material sequenced was PBMCs. The clonotype was recovered from a middle-aged woman in good health and CMV-seropositive. This chain joins TRBV28 and TRBJ2-1; 11 bases line up with TRBD1. CDR3 nucleotides: TGTGCCAGCACTACCGGGACAGGGGGTTATGATGAGCAGTTCTTC. Protein product: CASTTGTGGYDEQFF.